This T cell receptor beta chain was profiled in a study of T cell repertoires in cytomegalovirus infection. The CDR3 contains 13 residues. V lost 6 bases to trimming and J lost 6 bases, with 14 bases between them. Germline assignment: CDR1 MNHEY and CDR2 SMNVEV (reference sequence). This clonotype was detected a few times. The antigen remains unidentified. TCRdb used MiXCR to reprocess the reads, holding one entry per CDR3 protein. The table has approximately 910,000 distinct CDR3 sequences, approximately 32% seen once. This sequence joins TRBV27 and TRBJ2-5; tentative D call: TRBD2 (5 bases). The material was cultured CD8+ T cells from PBMCs, obtained from culture after CMV antigen stimulation. This receptor was identified in a human donor in good health (CMV status not recorded). Some clones in this sample may be carry-over from other donors' samples. CDR3 DNA sequence: TGTGCCAGCAGCGTCGGACTTTGGAAGACCCAGTACTTC. Protein product: CASSVGLWKTQYF.